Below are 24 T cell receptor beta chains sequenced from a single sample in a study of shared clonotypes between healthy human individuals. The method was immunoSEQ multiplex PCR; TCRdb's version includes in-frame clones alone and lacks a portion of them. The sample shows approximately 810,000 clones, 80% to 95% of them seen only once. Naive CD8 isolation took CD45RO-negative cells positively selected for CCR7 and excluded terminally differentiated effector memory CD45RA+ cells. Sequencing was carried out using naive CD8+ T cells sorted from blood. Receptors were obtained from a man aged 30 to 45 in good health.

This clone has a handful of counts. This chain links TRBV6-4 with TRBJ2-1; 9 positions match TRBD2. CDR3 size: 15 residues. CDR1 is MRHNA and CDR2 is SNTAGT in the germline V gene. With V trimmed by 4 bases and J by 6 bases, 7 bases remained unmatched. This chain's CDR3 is CASSVISSGANEQFF. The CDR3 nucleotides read TGTGCCAGCAGTGTGATTTCTAGCGGGGCCAATGAGCAGTTCTTC.

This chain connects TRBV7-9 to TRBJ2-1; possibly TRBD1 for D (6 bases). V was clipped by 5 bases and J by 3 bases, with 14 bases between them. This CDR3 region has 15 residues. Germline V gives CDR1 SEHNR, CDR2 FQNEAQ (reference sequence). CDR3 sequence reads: CASSLGQRYYNEQFF. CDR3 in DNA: TGTGCCAGCAGCCTCGGACAGAGATACTACAATGAGCAGTTCTTC.

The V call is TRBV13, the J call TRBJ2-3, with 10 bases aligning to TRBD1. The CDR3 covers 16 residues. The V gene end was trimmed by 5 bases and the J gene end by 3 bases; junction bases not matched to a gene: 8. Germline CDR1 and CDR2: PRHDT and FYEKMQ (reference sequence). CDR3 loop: CASSTRDRGWTDTQYF. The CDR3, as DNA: TGTGCCAGCAGCACCCGGGACAGGGGTTGGACAGATACGCAGTATTTT.

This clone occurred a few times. The CDR3 here is CSVLPTEAFF. The CDR3 nucleotides read TGCAGCGTCCTTCCCACTGAAGCTTTCTTT. The chain combines TRBV29-1 with TRBJ1-1, with unresolved D. CDR3 length: 10 amino acids. Trimming stripped 6 bases from V and 4 bases from J, with 6 bases between. Germline CDR1 is SQVTM and CDR2 is ANQGSEA.

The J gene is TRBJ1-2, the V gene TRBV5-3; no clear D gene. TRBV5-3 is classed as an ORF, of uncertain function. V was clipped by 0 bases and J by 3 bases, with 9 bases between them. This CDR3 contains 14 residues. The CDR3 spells CARSLEGGYYGYTF. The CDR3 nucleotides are TGTGCCAGAAGCTTGGAGGGCGGATACTATGGCTACACCTTC.

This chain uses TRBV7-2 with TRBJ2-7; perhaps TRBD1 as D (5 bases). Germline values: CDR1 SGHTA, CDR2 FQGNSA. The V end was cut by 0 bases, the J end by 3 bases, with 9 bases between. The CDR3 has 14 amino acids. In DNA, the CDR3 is TGTGCCAGCAGCTTAGCGCTAGGGGTCTACGAGCAGTACTTC. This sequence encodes CASSLALGVYEQYF.

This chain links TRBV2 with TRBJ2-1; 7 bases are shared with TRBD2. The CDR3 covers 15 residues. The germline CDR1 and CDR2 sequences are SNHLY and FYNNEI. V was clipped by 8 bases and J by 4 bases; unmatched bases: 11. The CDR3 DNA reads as TGTGCCAGCCAACCCCCAGCGGGGATATACAATGAGCAGTTCTTC. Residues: CASQPPAGIYNEQFF.

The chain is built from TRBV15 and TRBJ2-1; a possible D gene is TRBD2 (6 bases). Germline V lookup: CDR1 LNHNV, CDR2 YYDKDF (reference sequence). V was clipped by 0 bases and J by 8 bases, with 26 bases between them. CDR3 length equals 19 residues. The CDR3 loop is CATSRDKAFVTGVSYEQFF. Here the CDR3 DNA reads TGTGCCACCAGCAGAGATAAGGCTTTTGTTACGGGAGTAAGCTATGAGCAGTTCTTC. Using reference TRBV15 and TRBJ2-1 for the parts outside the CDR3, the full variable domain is DAMVIQNPRYQVTQFGKPVTLSCSQTLNHNVMYWYQQKSSQAPKLLFHYYDKDFNNEADTPDNFQSRRPNTSFCFLDIRSPGLGDTAMYLCATSRDKAFVTGVSYEQFFGPGTRLTVL.

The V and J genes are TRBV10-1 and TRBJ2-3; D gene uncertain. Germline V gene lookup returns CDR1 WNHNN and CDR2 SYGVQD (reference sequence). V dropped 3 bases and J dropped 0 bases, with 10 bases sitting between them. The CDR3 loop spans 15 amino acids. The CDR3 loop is CASSERETSTDTQYF. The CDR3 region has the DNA TGCGCCAGCAGTGAAAGGGAAACTAGCACAGATACGCAGTATTTT.

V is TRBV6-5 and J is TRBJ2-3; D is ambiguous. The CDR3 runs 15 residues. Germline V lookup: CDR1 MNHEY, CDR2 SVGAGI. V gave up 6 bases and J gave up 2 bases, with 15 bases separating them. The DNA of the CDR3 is TGTGCCAGCAGACCCCAATCCTTTTTCACAGATACGCAGTATTTT. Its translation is CASRPQSFFTDTQYF.

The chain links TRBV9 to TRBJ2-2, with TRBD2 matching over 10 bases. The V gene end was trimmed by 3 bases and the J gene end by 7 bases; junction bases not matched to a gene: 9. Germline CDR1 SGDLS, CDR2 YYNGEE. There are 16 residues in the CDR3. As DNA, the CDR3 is TGTGCCAGCAGCGCAAGCGGGAGGGCCACGTACGGGGAGCTGTTTTTT. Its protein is CASSASGRATYGELFF.

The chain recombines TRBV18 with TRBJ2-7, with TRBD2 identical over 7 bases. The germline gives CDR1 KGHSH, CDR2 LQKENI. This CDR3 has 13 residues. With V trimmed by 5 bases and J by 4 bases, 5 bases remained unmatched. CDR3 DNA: TGTGCCAGCTCAGACTCGCGGGAGTACGAGCAGTACTTC. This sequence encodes CASSDSREYEQYF.

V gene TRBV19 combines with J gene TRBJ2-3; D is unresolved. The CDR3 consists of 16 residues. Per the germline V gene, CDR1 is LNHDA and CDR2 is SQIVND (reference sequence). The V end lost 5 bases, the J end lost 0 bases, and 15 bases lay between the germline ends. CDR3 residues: CASSRLGGVSTDTQYF. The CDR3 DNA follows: TGTGCCAGTAGTCGCTTGGGTGGGGTTAGCACAGATACGCAGTATTTT.

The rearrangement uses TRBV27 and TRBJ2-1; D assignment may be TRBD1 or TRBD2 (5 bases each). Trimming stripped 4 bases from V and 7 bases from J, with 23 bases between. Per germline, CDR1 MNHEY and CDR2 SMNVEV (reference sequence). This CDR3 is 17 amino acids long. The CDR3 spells CASSSRYGANRDNEQFF. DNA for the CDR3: TGTGCCAGCAGTTCCCGATATGGGGCCAACCGGGATAATGAGCAGTTCTTC.

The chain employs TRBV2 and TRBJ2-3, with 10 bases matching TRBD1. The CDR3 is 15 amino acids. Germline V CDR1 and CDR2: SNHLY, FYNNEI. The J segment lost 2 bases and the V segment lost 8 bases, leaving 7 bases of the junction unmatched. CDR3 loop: CASVTGTGVTDTQYF. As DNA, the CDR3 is TGTGCCAGCGTGACCGGGACAGGGGTCACAGATACGCAGTATTTT.

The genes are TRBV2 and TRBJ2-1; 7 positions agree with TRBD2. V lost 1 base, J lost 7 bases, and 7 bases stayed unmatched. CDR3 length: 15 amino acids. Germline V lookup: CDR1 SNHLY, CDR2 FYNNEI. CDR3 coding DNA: TGTGCCAGCAGTGAAGATGGGTTCGGGGGGAATGAGCAGTTCTTC. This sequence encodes CASSEDGFGGNEQFF.

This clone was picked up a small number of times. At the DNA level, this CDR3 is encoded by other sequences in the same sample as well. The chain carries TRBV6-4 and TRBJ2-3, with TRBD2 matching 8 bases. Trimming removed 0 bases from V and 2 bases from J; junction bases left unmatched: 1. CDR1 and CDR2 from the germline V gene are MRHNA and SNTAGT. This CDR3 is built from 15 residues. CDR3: CASSDSGRATDTQYF. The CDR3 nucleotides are TGTGCCAGCAGTGACTCCGGGAGGGCCACAGATACGCAGTATTTT.

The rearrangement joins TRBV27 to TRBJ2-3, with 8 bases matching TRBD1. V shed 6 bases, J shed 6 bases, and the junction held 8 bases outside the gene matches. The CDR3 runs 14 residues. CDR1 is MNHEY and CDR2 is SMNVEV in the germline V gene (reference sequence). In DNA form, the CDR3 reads TGTGCCAGCAGCCCAGGGGGCGGAGTGGATACGCAGTATTTT. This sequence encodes CASSPGGGVDTQYF.

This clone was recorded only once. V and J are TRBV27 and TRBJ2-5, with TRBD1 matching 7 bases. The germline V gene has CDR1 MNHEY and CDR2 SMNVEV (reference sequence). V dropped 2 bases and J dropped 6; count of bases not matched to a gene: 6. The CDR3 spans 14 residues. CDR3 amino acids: CASSLGGGQKTQYF. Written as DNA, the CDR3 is TGTGCCAGCAGTTTAGGTGGGGGACAGAAGACCCAGTACTTC.

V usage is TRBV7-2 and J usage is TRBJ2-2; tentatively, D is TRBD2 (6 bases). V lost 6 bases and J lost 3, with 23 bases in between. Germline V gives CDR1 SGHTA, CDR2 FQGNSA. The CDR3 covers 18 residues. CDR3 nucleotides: TGTGCCAGCAGTCCGACCCGGGGCGGGATGCTCTACACCGGGGAGCTGTTTTTT. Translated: CASSPTRGGMLYTGELFF.

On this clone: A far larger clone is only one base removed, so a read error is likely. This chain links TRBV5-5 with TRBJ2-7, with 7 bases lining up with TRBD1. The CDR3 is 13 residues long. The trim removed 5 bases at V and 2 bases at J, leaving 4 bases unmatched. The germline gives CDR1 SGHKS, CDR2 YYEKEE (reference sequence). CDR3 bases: TGTGCCAGCAGAGCCGGGACAGCCTACGAGCAGTACTTC. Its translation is CASRAGTAYEQYF.

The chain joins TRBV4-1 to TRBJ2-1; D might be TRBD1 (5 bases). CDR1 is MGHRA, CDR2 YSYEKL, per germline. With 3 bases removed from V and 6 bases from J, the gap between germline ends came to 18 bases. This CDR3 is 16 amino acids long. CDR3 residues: CASSHFLQQGGNEQFF. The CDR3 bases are TGCGCCAGCAGCCATTTCCTCCAGCAGGGCGGCAATGAGCAGTTCTTC.

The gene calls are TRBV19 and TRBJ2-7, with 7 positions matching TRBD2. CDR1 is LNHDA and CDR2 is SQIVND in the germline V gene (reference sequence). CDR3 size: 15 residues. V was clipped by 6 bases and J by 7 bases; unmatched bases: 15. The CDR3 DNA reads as TGTGCCAGTAGCCCCAGCGGGGAGGCCTTTCGGGAGCAGTACTTC. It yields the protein CASSPSGEAFREQYF. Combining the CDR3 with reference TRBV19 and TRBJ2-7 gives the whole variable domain DGGITQSPKYLFRKEGQNVTLSCEQNLNHDAMYWYRQDPGQGLRLIYYSQIVNDFQKGDIAEGYSVSREKKESFPLTVTSAQKNPTAFYLCASSPSGEAFREQYFGPGTRLTVT.

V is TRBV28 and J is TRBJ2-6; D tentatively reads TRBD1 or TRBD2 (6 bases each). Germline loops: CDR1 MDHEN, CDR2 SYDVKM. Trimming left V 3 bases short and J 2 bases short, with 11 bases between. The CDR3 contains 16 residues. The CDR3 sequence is CASSLGGVPGANVLTF. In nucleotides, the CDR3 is TGTGCCAGCAGTTTGGGGGGCGTCCCTGGGGCCAACGTCCTGACTTTC.